This entry lists 31 T cell receptor beta chains sequenced from one sample in a study of a mutant IDH1 vaccine in newly diagnosed glioma. No antigen has been assigned to these receptors. Specified time point: week 11, during vaccination. One vaccine dose held 300 ug of mutant IDH1 20-mer peptide and came with topical imiquimod. Produced via immunoSEQ multiplex PCR; TCRdb's table is partial and in-frame only. The table shows roughly 30,000 clones, with roughly 78% occurring only once. This material consisted of PBMCs, taken from a glioma patient whose treatment included an IDH1 peptide vaccine. These receptors came from a man aged 25 to 40 with glioma.

The chain combines TRBV9 with TRBJ2-1; D remains unclear. Germline V gene sequence: CDR1 SGDLS, CDR2 YYNGEE. V was clipped by 1 base and J by 3 bases, with 11 bases between them. The CDR3 is 15 amino acids. CDR3 DNA sequence: TGTGCCAGCAGCGTACAAGGGCTTAGCTACAATGAGCAGTTCTTC. Amino acids: CASSVQGLSYNEQFF.

The chain links TRBV7-9 to TRBJ1-1, with 9 nucleotides matching TRBD1. This CDR3 region has 15 residues. The germline V gene encodes CDR1 SEHNR and CDR2 FQNEAQ (reference sequence). Trimming at V came to 4 bases and at J to 8 bases, leaving 11 bases not matched to a gene. The CDR3 protein is CASSSRQGGKAEAFF. In nucleotides, the CDR3 is TGTGCCAGCAGCTCGCGACAGGGGGGAAAGGCGGAAGCTTTCTTT.

In its sample, this clone was seen a few times. The gene calls are TRBV19 and TRBJ2-1, with D possibly TRBD1 on 5 matching bases. V lost 6 bases and J 4 bases, leaving 7 bases between the germline ends. The V gene's germline CDR1 is LNHDA and CDR2 SQIVND (reference sequence). The CDR3 is 12 amino acids. The CDR3 region is CASRTEYNEQFF. The CDR3 nucleotides are TGTGCCAGTAGGACAGAATACAATGAGCAGTTCTTC.

The chain is built from TRBV9 and TRBJ2-3; D is perhaps TRBD2 (5 bases). Germline V lookup: CDR1 SGDLS, CDR2 YYNGEE. V shed 3 bases and J shed 1 base, with 12 bases lying between them. There are 15 residues in the CDR3. The CDR3 DNA is TGTGCCAGCAGCGCCTATACCGGGGGCACAGATACGCAGTATTTT. Translating it yields CASSAYTGGTDTQYF.

The chain carries TRBV5-4 and TRBJ2-6; perhaps TRBD1 as D (7 bases). The CDR3 is 17 residues long. Deletions cut 0 bases from V and 2 bases from J, with 12 bases between. CDR1 is SGHNT, CDR2 YYREEE, per germline (reference sequence). CDR3 sequence: CASSLGVRGAGANVLTF. CDR3 in DNA: TGTGCCAGCAGCTTGGGGGTCAGGGGGGCTGGGGCCAACGTCCTGACTTTC.

The CDR3 sequence: CASSELKSSGANVLTF. In nucleotides, the CDR3 is TGTGCCAGCAGTGAATTGAAGAGCTCTGGGGCCAACGTCCTGACTTTC. V and J are TRBV6-1 and TRBJ2-6, with D hard to call. The CDR3 totals 16 residues. CDR1 and CDR2 from the germline V gene are MNHNS and SASEGT. V gave up 2 bases and J gave up 0 bases, with 8 bases separating them.

This clone appeared a few times. V is TRBV5-1 and J is TRBJ2-2, with 10 bases lining up with TRBD2. This CDR3 has 15 amino acids. V was clipped by 2 bases and J by 5 bases; unmatched bases: 3. CDR1 is SGHRS, CDR2 YFSETQ, per germline. The DNA of the CDR3 is TGCGCCAGCAGCTTCCTAGCGGGAGATACCGGGGAGCTGTTTTTT. It codes for CASSFLAGDTGELFF.

The chain carries TRBV2 and TRBJ1-1; D ambiguous. V lost 3 bases and J lost 1, with 0 bases in between. Germline V CDR1 and CDR2: SNHLY, FYNNEI. This CDR3 is built from 11 residues. CDR3 coding DNA: TGTGCCAGCAGTGAGAACACTGAAGCTTTCTTT. As protein: CASSENTEAFF.

The chain combines TRBV15 with TRBJ2-1; tentative D call: TRBD1 (6 bases). CDR1 and CDR2 (germline): LNHNV, YYDKDF (reference sequence). V was clipped by 2 bases and J by 1 base, with 6 bases between them. The CDR3 loop spans 14 amino acids. The DNA of the CDR3 is TGTGCCACCAGCAGACAGGGGTCCTACAATGAGCAGTTCTTC. Translation gives CATSRQGSYNEQFF.

For the CDR3, the DNA is TGCGCCAGCAGCTTGAATAGCGGGAGTTTGTACGAGCAGTACTTC. This sequence encodes CASSLNSGSLYEQYF. This chain connects TRBV5-1 to TRBJ2-7; TRBD2 aligns across 9 bases. J lost 4 bases, V lost 1 base, and 6 bases had no gene match. Germline CDR1 and CDR2: SGHRS and YFSETQ. The length of the CDR3 is 15 residues.

The rearrangement uses TRBV10-3 and TRBJ2-1; TRBD1 matches at 10 bases. CDR1 is ENHRY and CDR2 is SYGVKD in the germline V gene. CDR3 length equals 15 residues. With V trimmed by 6 bases and J by 6 bases, 8 bases remained unmatched. The CDR3 loop reads CAIRPPGQGSNEQFF. The CDR3 coding sequence is TGTGCCATCAGGCCTCCGGGACAGGGGAGCAATGAGCAGTTCTTC.

The CDR3 region has the DNA TGTGCCTGGAGGGGGGCGGGTCCGGGCTACTATGGCTACACCTTC. This codes for CAWRGAGPGYYGYTF. V gene TRBV30 combines with J gene TRBJ1-2; D perhaps matches TRBD1 (6 bases). V lost 3 bases and J lost 3, with 17 bases in between. The length of the CDR3 is 15 residues. Germline V gives CDR1 GTSNPN, CDR2 SVGIG (reference sequence).

The chain combines TRBV7-8 with TRBJ2-7; 7 bases are shared with TRBD1. Germline CDR1 SGHVS, CDR2 FQNEAQ. The CDR3 covers 14 residues. Trimming took 5 bases from V and 6 from J; bases not matched to a gene: 10. The CDR3 nucleotides read TGTGCCAGCAGCACCCGGGACAGCGGAACCGAGCAGTACTTC. Translation gives CASSTRDSGTEQYF.

The gene calls are TRBV13 and TRBJ1-2, with a tentative D call TRBD1 (5 bases). There are 15 residues in the CDR3. V was clipped by 2 bases and J by 6 bases, with 16 bases between them. Germline lookup yields CDR1 PRHDT and CDR2 FYEKMQ (reference sequence). CDR3 loop: CASSLHQGMGHGYTF. The CDR3 nucleotides read TGTGCCAGCAGCTTACATCAGGGAATGGGGCATGGCTACACCTTC.

The chain has TRBV6-5 and TRBJ2-7; 9 nucleotides agree with TRBD1. CDR3 length equals 16 residues. Per germline, CDR1 MNHEY and CDR2 SVGAGI. The junction had 7 bases not matched to a gene; V was cut back by 3 bases and J by 1 base. CDR3 DNA: TGTGCCAGCAGTTATTTGGGACAGGGAGGGTCCTACGAGCAGTACTTC. Residues: CASSYLGQGGSYEQYF.

This rearrangement joins TRBV5-1 to TRBJ1-2, with 12 bases aligning to TRBD1. The CDR3 extends over 14 amino acids. CDR1 and CDR2 (germline): SGHRS, YFSETQ. The V gene end was trimmed by 4 bases and the J gene end by 6 bases; junction bases not matched to a gene: 4. The CDR3 nucleotides are TGCGCCAGCAGCGGGGGACAGGGGGCCGATGGCTACACCTTC. The encoded protein is CASSGGQGADGYTF.

J is TRBJ2-7 and V is TRBV29-1; D is tentatively TRBD1 or TRBD2 (5 bases each). CDR1 and CDR2 (germline): SQVTM, ANQGSEA. This CDR3 comprises 13 residues. V lost 4 bases, J lost 6 bases, and 16 bases lay in between. The CDR3, as DNA: TGCAGCGTTGCGACTGCAGGGACGGGCGAGCAGTACTTC. Protein sequence: CSVATAGTGEQYF.

The J gene is TRBJ1-1, the V gene TRBV5-1, with D possibly TRBD1 on 5 matching bases. Germline CDR1 is SGHRS and CDR2 is YFSETQ. Trimming removed 3 bases at V and 1 base at J, with 16 bases between. The CDR3 spans 16 residues. CDR3 sequence (DNA): TGCGCCAGCAGCTACCAGGGCCCGGGTACGAACACTGAAGCTTTCTTT. It specifies CASSYQGPGTNTEAFF.

The chain carries TRBV29-1 and TRBJ2-7; 8 bases align to TRBD1. This CDR3 spans 20 amino acids. Germline V gives CDR1 SQVTM, CDR2 ANQGSEA. J gave up 3 bases and V 8 bases, and 30 bases lay outside the gene matches. The CDR3 protein is CSPRRSPGNSRDRQFYEQYF. In nucleotides, the CDR3 is TGCAGCCCTCGCCGCTCCCCTGGGAATAGTCGGGACAGGCAATTCTACGAGCAGTACTTC.

The chain recombines TRBV5-6 with TRBJ1-1; D not certain. Per the germline V gene, CDR1 is SGHDT and CDR2 is YYEEEE. CDR3 length: 11 amino acids. Trimming left V 5 bases short and J 11 bases short, with 13 bases between. CDR3 DNA: TGTGCCAGCAGTGAGGGCAGGCGGGCTTTCTTT. Its protein product is CASSEGRRAFF.

DNA for the CDR3: TGTGCCTGGAGTGCGCCAACAGCGAACACCGGGGAGCTGTTTTTT. This translates into CAWSAPTANTGELFF. This chain connects TRBV30 to TRBJ2-2; no firm D call. V lost 1 base, J lost 0 bases, and 9 bases lay in between. The CDR3 runs 15 residues. Germline V CDR1 and CDR2: GTSNPN, SVGIG (reference sequence).

The chain has TRBV25-1 and TRBJ2-5; 10 nucleotides line up with TRBD2. Per the germline V gene, CDR1 is MGHDK and CDR2 is SYGVNS. J lost 2 bases, V lost 2 bases, and 5 bases had no gene match. The CDR3 sequence is 16 residues long. The CDR3 sequence is CASSERVAGGQETQYF. The CDR3 DNA is TGTGCCAGCAGTGAAAGGGTAGCGGGGGGACAAGAGACCCAGTACTTC.

This clone has more than one count but fewer than ten. The chain employs TRBV2 and TRBJ1-2; 7 bases map to TRBD1. Trimming took 4 bases from V and 5 from J; bases not matched to a gene: 1. The CDR3 has 12 residues. CDR1 and CDR2 (germline): SNHLY, FYNNEI. CDR3 bases: TGTGCCAGCAGTGGACAGGGTTATGGCTACACCTTC. Translated: CASSGQGYGYTF. Looking up the rest from reference TRBV2 and TRBJ1-2 gives the full variable domain: EPEVTQTPSHQVTQMGQEVILRCVPISNHLYFYWYRQILGQKVEFLVSFYNNEISEKSEIFDDQFSVERPDGSNFTLKIRSTKLEDSAMYFCASSGQGYGYTFGSGTRLTVV.

The chain is built from TRBV5-1 and TRBJ2-1; no firm D call. CDR1 SGHRS and CDR2 YFSETQ come from the germline V gene. With 0 bases removed from V and 9 bases from J, the gap between germline ends came to 7 bases. The CDR3 has 12 residues. In DNA, the CDR3 is TGCGCCAGCAGCTTGGACTTTATTGAGCAGTTCTTC. Protein sequence: CASSLDFIEQFF.

The genes are TRBV5-4 and TRBJ1-3; 8 bases agree with TRBD1. The germline V gene has CDR1 SGHNT and CDR2 YYREEE (reference sequence). V gave up 0 bases and J gave up 2 bases; unmatched junction bases: 1. The CDR3 runs to 15 residues. The CDR3 region is CASSLDRGTGNTIYF. In DNA form, the CDR3 reads TGTGCCAGCAGCTTGGACAGGGGGACTGGAAACACCATATATTTT.

This chain links TRBV5-6 with TRBJ1-2; 8 bases fit TRBD1. Germline CDR1 and CDR2: SGHDT and YYEEEE. V dropped 3 bases and J dropped 3; count of bases not matched to a gene: 7. The CDR3 extends over 15 amino acids. In DNA form, the CDR3 reads TGTGCCAGCAGCTCAACGGGACAGGCCTACTATGGCTACACCTTC. Residues: CASSSTGQAYYGYTF.

This clone was counted once. The chain joins TRBV6-4 to TRBJ2-6; D remains ambiguous. The CDR3 sequence is 14 residues long. Germline CDR1 MRHNA, CDR2 SNTAGT. V was clipped by 2 bases and J by 4 bases, with 6 bases between them. The CDR3 loop reads CASSDRAGANVLTF. The DNA of the CDR3 is TGTGCCAGCAGTGACAGGGCGGGGGCCAACGTCCTGACTTTC.

This chain joins TRBV27 and TRBJ2-7, with D uncertain. V dropped 6 bases and J dropped 2 bases, with 14 bases sitting between them. This CDR3 comprises 14 residues. CDR1 and CDR2 (germline): MNHEY, SMNVEV (reference sequence). This CDR3 is CASSQSGGPYEQYF. CDR3 sequence (DNA): TGTGCCAGCAGCCAATCCGGTGGCCCCTACGAGCAGTACTTC.

The CDR3 bases are TGTGCCAGCAGAGAAGGGACTAGCGGGGCTAATGAGCAGTTCTTC. Translated: CASREGTSGANEQFF. The chain recombines TRBV7-2 with TRBJ2-1, with TRBD2 matching over 13 bases. Losses at the gene ends were 6 bases for V and 7 bases for J; bases not matched to a gene: 6. The length of the CDR3 is 15 residues. Germline V CDR1 and CDR2: SGHTA, FQGNSA.

The CDR3 DNA sequence: TGTGCCAGCAGTGTCACCCCACAGGGGGAATATGGCTACACCTTC. This sequence encodes CASSVTPQGEYGYTF. V gene TRBV2 combines with J gene TRBJ1-2; 8 bases are a match to TRBD1. With V trimmed by 4 bases and J by 5 bases, 9 bases remained unmatched. The CDR3 loop spans 15 amino acids. Per germline, CDR1 SNHLY and CDR2 FYNNEI. Drawing the rest from reference TRBV2 and TRBJ1-2, the complete variable domain is EPEVTQTPSHQVTQMGQEVILRCVPISNHLYFYWYRQILGQKVEFLVSFYNNEISEKSEIFDDQFSVERPDGSNFTLKIRSTKLEDSAMYFCASSVTPQGEYGYTFGSGTRLTVV.

The genes are TRBV6-5 and TRBJ1-1; the D gene is possibly TRBD1 (6 bases). Germline CDR1 MNHEY, CDR2 SVGAGI. Between the trimmed V and J ends, which lost 5 bases and 8 bases, there was a span of 9 bases. The CDR3 loop spans 11 amino acids. DNA for the CDR3: TGTGCCAGCAGTCCCGGGACAGAAGCTTTCTTT. It translates to CASSPGTEAFF.